This entry features one T cell receptor beta chain sequence. Its antigen remains unidentified. A multiplex PCR was run with 60 Vbeta primers and 13 Jbeta primers. Produced via immunoSEQ multiplex PCR; TCRdb's table is partial and in-frame only. Among about 180,000 clones listed, 75% to 85% were seen once. This specimen belongs to a study of cytomegalovirus exposure and HLA in healthy donors. Germline V CDR1 and CDR2: MDHEN, SYDVKM. CDR3 length equals 14 residues. V shed 6 bases, J shed 4 bases, and the junction held 3 bases outside the gene matches. Study-wide findings and caveats: Previously analyzed data showed that most TCR beta V segments were productive at a frequency of about 87% or about 30%.

The origin of this receptor is a woman in her twenties or thirties in good health and CMV-seropositive. V and J are TRBV28 and TRBJ1-6, with 7 nucleotides matching TRBD1. Material for sequencing was PBMCs. In DNA, the CDR3 is TGTGCCAGCAGCCAGGGGGATTATAATTCACCCCTCCACTTT. Encoded protein: CASSQGDYNSPLHF.